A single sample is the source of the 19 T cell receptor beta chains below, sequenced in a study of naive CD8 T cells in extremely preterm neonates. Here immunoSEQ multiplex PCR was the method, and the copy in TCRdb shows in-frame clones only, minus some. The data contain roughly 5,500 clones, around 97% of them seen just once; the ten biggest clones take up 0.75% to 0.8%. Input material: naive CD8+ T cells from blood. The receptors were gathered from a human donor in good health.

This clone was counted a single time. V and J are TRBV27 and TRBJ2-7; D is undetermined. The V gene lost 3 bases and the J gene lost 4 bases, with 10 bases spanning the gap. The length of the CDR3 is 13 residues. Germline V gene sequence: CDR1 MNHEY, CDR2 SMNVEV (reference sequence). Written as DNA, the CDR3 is TGTGCCAGCAGTTTGGGCCAATATTACGAGCAGTACTTC. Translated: CASSLGQYYEQYF.

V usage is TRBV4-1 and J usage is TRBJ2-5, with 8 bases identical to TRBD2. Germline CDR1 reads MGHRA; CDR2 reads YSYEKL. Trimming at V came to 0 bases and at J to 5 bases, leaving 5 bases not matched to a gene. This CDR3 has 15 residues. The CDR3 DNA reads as TGCGCCAGCAGCCAAGATTATCCTAGCGGGGAGACCCAGTACTTC. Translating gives CASSQDYPSGETQYF.

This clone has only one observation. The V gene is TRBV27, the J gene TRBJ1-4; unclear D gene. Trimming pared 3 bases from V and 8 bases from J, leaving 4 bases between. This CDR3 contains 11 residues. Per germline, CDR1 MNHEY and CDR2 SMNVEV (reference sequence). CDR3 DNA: TGTGCCAGCAGTTTTGGCGAAAAACTGTTTTTT. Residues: CASSFGEKLFF. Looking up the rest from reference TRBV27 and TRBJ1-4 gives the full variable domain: EAQVTQNPRYLITVTGKKLTVTCSQNMNHEYMSWYRQDPGLGLRQIYYSMNVEVTDKGDVPEGYKVSRKEKRNFPLILESPSPNQTSLYFCASSFGEKLFFGSGTQLSVL.

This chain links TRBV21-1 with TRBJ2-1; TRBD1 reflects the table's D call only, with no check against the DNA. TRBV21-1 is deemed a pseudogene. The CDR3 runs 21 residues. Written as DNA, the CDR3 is TGTGCCAGCAGCAAAGCGCCCGATAAGGGACAGGGGGCGATTTCCCACAATGAGCAGTTCTTC. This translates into CASSKAPDKGQGAISHNEQFF.

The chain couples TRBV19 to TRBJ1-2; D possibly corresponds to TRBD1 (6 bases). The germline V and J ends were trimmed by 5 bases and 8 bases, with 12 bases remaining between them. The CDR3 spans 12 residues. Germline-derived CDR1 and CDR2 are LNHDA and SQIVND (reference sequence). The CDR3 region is CASSVSGGGYTF. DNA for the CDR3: TGTGCCAGTAGTGTCTCTGGGGGCGGCTACACCTTC.

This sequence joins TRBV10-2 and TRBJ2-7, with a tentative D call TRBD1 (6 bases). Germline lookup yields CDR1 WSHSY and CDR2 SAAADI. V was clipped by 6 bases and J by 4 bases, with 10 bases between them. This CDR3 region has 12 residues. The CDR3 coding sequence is TGCGCCAGCAGCACAGGGATGTACGAGCAGTACTTC. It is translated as CASSTGMYEQYF.

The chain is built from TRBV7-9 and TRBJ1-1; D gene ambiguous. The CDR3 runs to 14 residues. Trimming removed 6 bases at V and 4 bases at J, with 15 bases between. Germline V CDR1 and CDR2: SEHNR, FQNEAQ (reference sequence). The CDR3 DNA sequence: TGTGCCAGCAGTTACCCCGACGGGGTCACTGAAGCTTTCTTT. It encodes CASSYPDGVTEAFF.

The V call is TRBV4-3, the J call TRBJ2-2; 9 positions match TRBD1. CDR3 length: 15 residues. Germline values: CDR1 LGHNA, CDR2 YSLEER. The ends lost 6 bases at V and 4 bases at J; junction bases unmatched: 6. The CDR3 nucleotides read TGCGCCAGCAGACGGGGGACAGGGCTCACCGGGGAGCTGTTTTTT. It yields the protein CASRRGTGLTGELFF.

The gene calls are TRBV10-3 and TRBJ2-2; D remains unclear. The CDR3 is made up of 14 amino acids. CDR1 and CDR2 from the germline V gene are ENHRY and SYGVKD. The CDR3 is CACMGGGDTGELFF. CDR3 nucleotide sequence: TGTGCATGTATGGGTGGCGGCGACACCGGGGAGCTGTTTTTT.

The CDR3 DNA reads TGTGCCAGCAGCTTAGGTGACCACCTCGGGGGGTACGCTTTCTTT. Translation gives CASSLGDHLGGYAFF. The chain is built from TRBV13 and TRBJ1-1; D is perhaps TRBD1 (5 bases). The CDR3 has 15 residues. V was trimmed by 0 bases and J by 11 bases, leaving 19 bases between them. From germline, CDR1 is PRHDT and CDR2 FYEKMQ (reference sequence). Supplemented by reference TRBV13 and TRBJ1-1, the full variable domain reads AAGVIQSPRHLIKEKRETATLKCYPIPRHDTVYWYQQGPGQDPQFLISFYEKMQSDKGSIPDRFSAQQFSDYHSELNMSSLELGDSALYFCASSLGDHLGGYAFFGQGTRLTVV.

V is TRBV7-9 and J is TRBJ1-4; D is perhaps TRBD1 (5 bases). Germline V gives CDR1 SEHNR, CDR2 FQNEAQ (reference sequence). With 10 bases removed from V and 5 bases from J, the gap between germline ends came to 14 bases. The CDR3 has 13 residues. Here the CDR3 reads CATLGRVNEKLFF. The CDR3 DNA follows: TGTGCCACTCTGGGCAGGGTAAATGAAAAACTGTTTTTT.

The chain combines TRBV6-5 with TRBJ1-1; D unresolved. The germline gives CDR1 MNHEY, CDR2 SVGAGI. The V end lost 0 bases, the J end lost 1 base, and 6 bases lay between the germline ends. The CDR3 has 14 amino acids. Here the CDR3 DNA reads TGTGCCAGCAGTTACTCGGAGGGGAACACTGAAGCTTTCTTT. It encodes CASSYSEGNTEAFF.

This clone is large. The CDR3, as DNA: TGTGCCAGCACCGAGACGGGGTCGATCCCCGAGCAGTACTTC. Protein: CASTETGSIPEQYF. The gene calls are TRBV5-6 and TRBJ2-7; the D gene is possibly TRBD2 (5 bases). The CDR3 extends over 14 amino acids. The germline gives CDR1 SGHDT, CDR2 YYEEEE. Trimming took off 6 bases at V and 6 bases at J, with 19 bases between the two ends.

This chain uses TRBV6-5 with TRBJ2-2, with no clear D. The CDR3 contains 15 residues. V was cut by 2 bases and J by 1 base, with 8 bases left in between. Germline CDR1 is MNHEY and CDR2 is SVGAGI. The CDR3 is CASSYGSGNTGELFF. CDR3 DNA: TGTGCCAGCAGTTACGGGTCGGGGAACACCGGGGAGCTGTTTTTT.

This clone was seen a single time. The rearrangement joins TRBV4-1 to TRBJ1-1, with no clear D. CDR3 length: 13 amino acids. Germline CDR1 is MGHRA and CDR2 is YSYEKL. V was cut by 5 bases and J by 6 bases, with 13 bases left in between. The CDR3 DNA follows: TGCGCCAGCAGCAACAGAGGGATCGCTGAAGCTTTCTTT. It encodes CASSNRGIAEAFF.

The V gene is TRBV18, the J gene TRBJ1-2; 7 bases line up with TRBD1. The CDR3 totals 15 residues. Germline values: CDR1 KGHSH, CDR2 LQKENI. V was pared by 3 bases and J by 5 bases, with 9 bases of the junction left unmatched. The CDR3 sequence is CASSPPGTVKYGYTF. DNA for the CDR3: TGTGCCAGCTCACCCCCAGGGACAGTAAAGTATGGCTACACCTTC.

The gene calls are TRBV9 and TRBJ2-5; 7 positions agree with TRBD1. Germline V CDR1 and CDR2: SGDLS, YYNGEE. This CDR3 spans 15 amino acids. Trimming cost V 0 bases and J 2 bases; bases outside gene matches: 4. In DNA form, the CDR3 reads TGTGCCAGCAGCGTAGGGGACAGCCGACAAGAGACCCAGTACTTC. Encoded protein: CASSVGDSRQETQYF.

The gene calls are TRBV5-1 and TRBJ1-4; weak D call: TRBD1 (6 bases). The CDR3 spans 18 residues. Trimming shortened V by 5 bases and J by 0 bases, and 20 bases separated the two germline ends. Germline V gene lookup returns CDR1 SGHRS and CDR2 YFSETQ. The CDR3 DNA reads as TGCGCCAGCAGTTCCGGACAGCTTCATCTTTCAACTAATGAAAAACTGTTTTTT. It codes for CASSSGQLHLSTNEKLFF. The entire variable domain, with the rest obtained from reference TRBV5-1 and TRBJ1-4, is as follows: KAGVTQTPRYLIKTRGQQVTLSCSPISGHRSVSWYQQTPGQGLQFLFEYFSETQRNKGNFPGRFSGRQFSNSRSEMNVSTLELGDSALYLCASSSGQLHLSTNEKLFFGSGTQLSVL.

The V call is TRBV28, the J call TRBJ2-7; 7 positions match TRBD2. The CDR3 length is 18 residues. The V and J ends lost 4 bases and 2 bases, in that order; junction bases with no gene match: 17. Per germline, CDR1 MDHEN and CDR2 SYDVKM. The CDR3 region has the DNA TGTGCCAGCAGTTCCCACCTAGCGGTTATAAAATCACCCTACGAGCAGTACGTC. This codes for CASSSHLAVIKSPYEQYV.